One sample yielded the 32 T cell receptor beta chains listed below, sequenced in a study of CD8 T cells in Susac syndrome. A quantity of about 0.5 to 1 ug RNA underwent reverse transcription using random hexamers. TCRdb redid the calling of the immunoSEQ multiplex PCR reads with MiXCR, one entry per CDR3 protein. The repertoire includes under 200,000 distinct CDR3 sequences, about 90% of them detected once, and 0.08% sits in the top ten. Sequencing input: CD4+ T cells from PBMCs. These receptors were taken from a human donor in good health.

The gene calls are TRBV11-2 and TRBJ2-7; D not resolved. This CDR3 is 13 amino acids long. CDR1 is SGHAT and CDR2 is FQNNGV in the germline V gene. Trimming took off 0 bases at V and 2 bases at J, with 5 bases between the two ends. CDR3 DNA sequence: TGTGCCAGCAGCTTAGATGATCCCTACGAGCAGTACTTC. Encoded protein: CASSLDDPYEQYF.

V is TRBV7-2 and J is TRBJ2-7; TRBD1 agrees at 7 bases. The CDR3 sequence is 13 residues long. Germline V gene data show CDR1 as SGHTA and CDR2 as FQGNSA. J lost 6 bases, V lost 1 base, and 3 bases had no gene match. CDR3 in DNA: TGTGCCAGCAGCTTAGGTGGGACAGCCGAGCAGTACTTC. Translation gives CASSLGGTAEQYF.

This clonotype was observed a few times. This chain connects TRBV18 to TRBJ2-7; TRBD1 aligns across 9 bases. CDR3 length equals 13 residues. Per the germline V gene, CDR1 is KGHSH and CDR2 is LQKENI. The ends lost 6 bases at V and 5 bases at J; junction bases unmatched: 5. CDR3 protein: CASSPGQGHEQYF. The CDR3 coding sequence is TGTGCCAGCTCGCCGGGACAGGGACACGAGCAGTACTTC. Together with reference TRBV18 and TRBJ2-7, the CDR3 gives the full variable domain: NAGVMQNPRHLVRRRGQEARLRCSPMKGHSHVYWYRQLPEEGLKFMVYLQKENIIDESGMPKERFSAEFPKEGPSILRIQQVVRGDSAAYFCASSPGQGHEQYFGPGTRLTVT.

The rearrangement joins TRBV2 to TRBJ2-1; maybe TRBD1 (6 bases). The ends were cut back, 1 base at V and 4 bases at J, with 11 bases in the middle. The germline CDR1 and CDR2 sequences are SNHLY and FYNNEI. This CDR3 contains 15 residues. The CDR3 reads CASSEVTGQYNEQFF. As DNA, the CDR3 is TGTGCCAGCAGTGAAGTAACGGGACAATACAATGAGCAGTTCTTC.

CDR3 amino acids: CSARIASSGNTIYF. The CDR3 DNA follows: TGCAGTGCTAGAATAGCAAGCTCTGGAAACACCATATATTTT. This chain connects TRBV20-1 to TRBJ1-3; D gene ambiguous. The V gene's germline CDR1 is DFQATT and CDR2 SNEGSKA (reference sequence). The ends were cut back, 2 bases at V and 0 bases at J, with 8 bases in the middle. The CDR3 sequence is 14 residues long.

The chain employs TRBV3-1 and TRBJ2-1; perhaps TRBD2 as D (5 bases). V lost 4 bases to trimming and J lost 8 bases, with 9 bases between them. This CDR3 comprises 12 residues. The V gene's germline CDR1 is LGHDT and CDR2 YNNKEL (reference sequence). The CDR3 protein is CASSRGWDEQFF. The CDR3, as DNA: TGTGCCAGCAGCCGCGGGTGGGATGAGCAGTTCTTC.

This chain connects TRBV19 to TRBJ1-2; TRBD1 matches at 9 bases. The ends lost 3 bases at V and 3 bases at J; junction bases unmatched: 5. The CDR3 has 15 amino acids. Germline values: CDR1 LNHDA, CDR2 SQIVND (reference sequence). The CDR3 loop reads CASSIGTGTYYGYTF. Written as DNA, the CDR3 is TGTGCCAGTAGTATTGGGACAGGGACCTACTATGGCTACACCTTC.

The gene calls are TRBV6-4 and TRBJ1-2, with D unresolved. Per germline, CDR1 MRHNA and CDR2 SNTAGT. CDR3 length: 14 residues. The germline V and J ends were trimmed by 3 bases and 5 bases, with 13 bases remaining between them. CDR3 nucleotides: TGTGCCAGCAGTGAGGGATCCCCCGGATATGGCTACACCTTC. This sequence encodes CASSEGSPGYGYTF.

This chain connects TRBV5-6 to TRBJ2-2; D gene uncertain. The germline V gene has CDR1 SGHDT and CDR2 YYEEEE. The CDR3 runs to 11 residues. Trimming removed 2 bases from V and 10 bases from J, with 6 bases in between. The CDR3 here is CASSFYEELFF. Written as DNA, the CDR3 is TGTGCCAGCAGCTTTTACGAGGAGCTGTTTTTT.

This clonotype has a single count. V is TRBV29-1 and J is TRBJ1-2; D ambiguous. V lost 4 bases to trimming and J lost 1 base, with 10 bases between them. Germline V gene data show CDR1 as SQVTM and CDR2 as ANQGSEA. This CDR3 has 13 residues. The CDR3 loop is CSVGGMRNYGYTF. For the CDR3, the DNA is TGCAGCGTTGGGGGTATGCGTAACTATGGCTACACCTTC.

This chain joins TRBV6-5 and TRBJ1-1, with D possibly TRBD1 on 5 matching bases. The CDR3 loop spans 14 amino acids. V lost 2 bases and J 0 bases, leaving 7 bases between the germline ends. Looked up from germline, CDR1 is MNHEY and CDR2 is SVGAGI. CDR3 in amino acids: CASSYGTVNTEAFF. The CDR3 DNA sequence: TGTGCCAGCAGTTACGGGACGGTGAACACTGAAGCTTTCTTT.

The V gene is TRBV5-1, the J gene TRBJ1-2; the match to TRBD1 covers 7 bases. Germline V gene lookup returns CDR1 SGHRS and CDR2 YFSETQ. The CDR3 runs 15 residues. V lost 4 bases to trimming and J lost 4 bases; unmatched junction nucleotides: 10. The CDR3 bases are TGCGCCAGCAGCCCCGGACAGGCCCGCACCTATGGCTACACCTTC. Its translation is CASSPGQARTYGYTF. The entire variable domain, with the rest obtained from reference TRBV5-1 and TRBJ1-2, is as follows: KAGVTQTPRYLIKTRGQQVTLSCSPISGHRSVSWYQQTPGQGLQFLFEYFSETQRNKGNFPGRFSGRQFSNSRSEMNVSTLELGDSALYLCASSPGQARTYGYTFGSGTRLTVV.

This chain connects TRBV29-1 to TRBJ1-1; D is undetermined. Germline assignment: CDR1 SQVTM and CDR2 ANQGSEA. V was pared by 8 bases and J by 0 bases, with 13 bases between. CDR3 length: 13 amino acids. CDR3 loop: CSSLEFMNTEAFF. In DNA, the CDR3 is TGCAGCTCCCTGGAGTTCATGAACACTGAAGCTTTCTTT.

V and J are TRBV2 and TRBJ2-2; 9 bases map to TRBD1. The CDR3 runs to 14 residues. CDR1 and CDR2 from the germline V gene are SNHLY and FYNNEI. V dropped 8 bases and J dropped 4; count of bases not matched to a gene: 5. CDR3 coding DNA: TGTGCCAGCCGTGGGACAGGGTTCACCGGGGAGCTGTTTTTT. Translating it yields CASRGTGFTGELFF.

This clonotype came up once. The V and J genes are TRBV20-1 and TRBJ1-4; tentative D call: TRBD1 (5 bases). The germline CDR1 and CDR2 sequences are DFQATT and SNEGSKA (reference sequence). This CDR3 has 12 amino acids. The germline V and J ends were trimmed by 3 bases and 7 bases, with 9 bases remaining between them. The CDR3 is CSARRGGEKLFF. The CDR3 DNA reads TGCAGTGCTAGGAGGGGAGGTGAAAAACTGTTTTTT.

This sequence joins TRBV29-1 and TRBJ1-1; 10 positions agree with TRBD1. J was trimmed by 5 bases and V by 4 bases; bases with no gene match: 4. The CDR3 is 13 amino acids. The V gene's germline CDR1 is SQVTM and CDR2 ANQGSEA. CDR3 amino acids: CSVGQGARTEAFF. The CDR3 region has the DNA TGCAGCGTTGGACAGGGGGCTCGAACTGAAGCTTTCTTT.

With regard to this clonotype: At one boundary the junction diverges from the germline segment, which might be a read error. The CDR3: CSARDGTNNYGYTF. CDR3 in DNA: TGCAGTGCTAGAGATGGGACCAATAACTACGGCTACACCTTC. The chain is built from TRBV20-1 and TRBJ1-2, with TRBD1 as a possible D gene (5 bases). The length of the CDR3 is 14 residues. Germline V lookup: CDR1 DFQATT, CDR2 SNEGSKA (reference sequence).

The chain combines TRBV14 with TRBJ1-2; D call uncertain. V gave up 4 bases and J gave up 8 bases, with 17 bases separating them. The germline V gene has CDR1 SGHDN and CDR2 FVKESK. The CDR3 length is 14 residues. CDR3 amino acids: CASSLGIDQPGYTF. As DNA, the CDR3 is TGTGCCAGCAGCCTAGGGATCGACCAGCCGGGCTACACCTTC.

This clonotype was seen once. The chain uses TRBV3-1 and TRBJ2-3; D unresolved. V lost 1 base, J lost 3 bases, and 5 bases lay in between. Germline lookup yields CDR1 LGHDT and CDR2 YNNKEL (reference sequence). This CDR3 comprises 13 residues. The CDR3 DNA follows: TGTGCCAGCAGCCAAGTGGGAACAGATACGCAGTATTTT. It specifies CASSQVGTDTQYF.

V gene TRBV20-1 combines with J gene TRBJ2-3; the D gene is possibly TRBD2 (5 bases). Germline lookup yields CDR1 DFQATT and CDR2 SNEGSKA (reference sequence). This CDR3 has 14 amino acids. The V gene lost 0 bases and the J gene lost 6 bases, with 13 bases spanning the gap. CDR3 sequence: CSARDSEGVDTQYF. Written as DNA, the CDR3 is TGCAGTGCTAGAGATTCCGAGGGAGTGGATACGCAGTATTTT.

The chain is built from TRBV20-1 and TRBJ1-2; possible D gene TRBD1, 5 bases. Trimming removed 6 bases at V and 7 bases at J, with 18 bases between. This CDR3 is built from 13 residues. Germline CDR1 DFQATT, CDR2 SNEGSKA (reference sequence). DNA for the CDR3: TGCAGTGCGCGGCAGGGAGACCTGGTTGGCTACACCTTC. This translates into CSARQGDLVGYTF.

V gene TRBV5-1 combines with J gene TRBJ2-1, with TRBD1 identical over 10 bases. This CDR3 region has 15 residues. The germline CDR1 and CDR2 sequences are SGHRS and YFSETQ. The V gene end was trimmed by 6 bases and the J gene end by 6 bases; junction bases not matched to a gene: 9. CDR3 nucleotide sequence: TGCGCCAGCATGCTGACCGGGACAGGGGTCAATGAGCAGTTCTTC. This translates into CASMLTGTGVNEQFF.

This chain connects TRBV20-1 to TRBJ2-3; weak D call: TRBD2 (6 bases). The CDR3 is 15 amino acids. Looked up from germline, CDR1 is DFQATT and CDR2 is SNEGSKA (reference sequence). Trimming pared 0 bases from V and 3 bases from J, leaving 13 bases between. CDR3 sequence: CSARDRRGVTDTQYF. The CDR3 DNA is TGCAGTGCTAGAGATAGGAGGGGAGTAACAGATACGCAGTATTTT.

The gene calls are TRBV5-1 and TRBJ2-7; 7 nucleotides agree with TRBD1. This CDR3 is 14 amino acids long. From germline, CDR1 is SGHRS and CDR2 YFSETQ. V lost 3 bases to trimming and J lost 2 bases; unmatched junction nucleotides: 5. The CDR3 region has the DNA TGCGCCAGCAGCTCGGGACAGTACCCCTACGAGCAGTACTTC. This encodes CASSSGQYPYEQYF.

The V and J genes are TRBV5-4 and TRBJ2-7; possibly TRBD2 for D (5 bases). CDR3 length equals 14 residues. Germline loops: CDR1 SGHNT, CDR2 YYREEE (reference sequence). V shed 2 bases and J shed 3 bases, with 12 bases lying between them. The CDR3 loop reads CASSFGGVDYEQYF. CDR3 DNA sequence: TGTGCCAGCAGCTTCGGAGGTGTGGACTACGAGCAGTACTTC.

The chain employs TRBV2 and TRBJ1-2; D is possibly TRBD1 (6 bases). The length of the CDR3 is 16 residues. Trimming cost V 3 bases and J 3 bases, with 17 bases left between them. Germline lookup yields CDR1 SNHLY and CDR2 FYNNEI. The DNA of the CDR3 is TGTGCCAGCAGTGAGAAGTTCGGGGGCGTCGACTATGGCTACACCTTC. This gives the protein CASSEKFGGVDYGYTF.

A remark on this clonotype: A junction end diverges from the germline sequence, so it may reflect a read error. The chain uses TRBV2 and TRBJ2-6; weak D call: TRBD1 (5 bases). CDR3 length equals 14 residues. CDR1 SNHLY and CDR2 FYNNEI come from the germline V gene. Here the CDR3 reads CASSERSGANVLIF. The CDR3 DNA is TGTGCCAGCAGTGAAAGGTCTGGGGCCAACGTCCTGATTTTC.

The chain couples TRBV4-1 to TRBJ2-5, with a tentative D call TRBD1 (6 bases). Germline values: CDR1 MGHRA, CDR2 YSYEKL. The CDR3 is made up of 14 amino acids. Trimming stripped 4 bases from V and 4 bases from J, with 13 bases between. The CDR3 nucleotides read TGCGCCAGCAGCCGCGGCAGGGGAATAGAGACCCAGTACTTC. This encodes CASSRGRGIETQYF.

The J gene is TRBJ2-4, the V gene TRBV6-2 or TRBV6-3; TRBD2 aligns across 12 bases. This CDR3 is built from 16 residues. Germline lookup yields CDR1 MNHEY and CDR2 SVGEGT. V lost 7 bases and J lost 6; bases outside the gene matches: 10. The DNA for the CDR3 is TGTGCCAGCACCTGGGGCAGGGGACTAGCGGGAAACATTCAGTACTTC. Protein sequence: CASTWGRGLAGNIQYF.

The chain couples TRBV30 to TRBJ1-3; D perhaps matches TRBD1 (6 bases). The V end lost 8 bases, the J end lost 4 bases, and 9 bases lay between the germline ends. In germline, CDR1 is GTSNPN, CDR2 SVGIG (reference sequence). This CDR3 region has 11 residues. The CDR3, as DNA: TGTGCCCGGGGGCGAGGAAACACCATATATTTT. It is translated as CARGRGNTIYF. The full variable domain, rest sourced from reference TRBV30 and TRBJ1-3, is SQTIHQWPATLVQPVGSPLSLECTVEGTSNPNLYWYRQAAGRGLQLLFYSVGIGQISSEVPQNLSASRPQDRQFILSSKKLLLSDSGFYLCARGRGNTIYFGEGSWLTVV.

The chain employs TRBV20-1 and TRBJ2-1; tentative D call: TRBD2 (6 bases). This CDR3 contains 15 residues. Germline CDR1 DFQATT, CDR2 SNEGSKA (reference sequence). Trimming took off 6 bases at V and 1 base at J, with 16 bases between the two ends. This chain's CDR3 is CSATPGLYSYNEQFF. DNA for the CDR3: TGCAGTGCCACCCCGGGACTCTATTCCTACAATGAGCAGTTCTTC.

The chain couples TRBV18 to TRBJ2-5; tentatively, D is TRBD1 or TRBD2 (6 bases each). V was pared by 3 bases and J by 2 bases, with 16 bases between. The CDR3 totals 16 residues. CDR1 is KGHSH and CDR2 is LQKENI in the germline V gene. This chain's CDR3 is CASSPRGGRKQETQYF. DNA for the CDR3: TGTGCCAGCTCACCCCGAGGGGGGCGAAAACAAGAGACCCAGTACTTC.